The rows below give T cell receptor beta chains drawn from one sample of a study of blood T cell repertoires in COVID-19. Method: immunoSEQ multiplex PCR; TCRdb's copy keeps in-frame clones and lacks some. The sample contains around 80,000 clones, around 81% of which appear only once. Sequencing was performed on peripheral blood. The origin of the receptors is a human donor in a cohort sampled during active COVID-19. Both conserved end residues are part of each CDR3. D genes are given only for firm matches. Only some rows state a clone size, as once, few, many or a class for expanded clones.

D: .
J: TRBJ1-1
V: TRBV5-1
size: .
DNA: TGCGCCAGCAGCAAGGGAGATGACGAAGCTTTCTTT
CDR3: CASSKGDDEAFF

D: .
J: TRBJ2-7
V: TRBV6-2/TRBV6-3
size: medium-sized
DNA: TGTGCCAGCAGTTACCCCAGCGAGCAGTACTTC
CDR3: CASSYPSEQYF

D: .
J: TRBJ2-7
V: TRBV11-2
size: .
DNA: TGTGCCAGCAGCTTAGAAACAGGGTGGATATACGAGCAGTACTTC
CDR3: CASSLETGWIYEQYF

D: TRBD1
J: TRBJ1-1
V: TRBV7-9
size: .
DNA: TGTGCCAGCAGCTCCGGAGGACAGGGGGTAACTGAAGCTTTCTTT
CDR3: CASSSGGQGVTEAFF

D: TRBD1
J: TRBJ2-3
V: TRBV3-1/TRBV3-2
size: .
DNA: TGTGCCAGCAGACAGGGGAGCACAGATACGCAGTATTTT
CDR3: CASRQGSTDTQYF

D: .
J: TRBJ1-5
V: TRBV2
size: .
DNA: TGTGCCAGCAGTCCCGACAGCTATAGCAATCAGCCCCAGCATTTT
CDR3: CASSPDSYSNQPQHF

D: TRBD1
J: TRBJ1-5
V: TRBV28
size: .
DNA: TGTGCCAGCAGGTACAGGGGGTATAGCAATCAGCCCCAGCATTTT
CDR3: CASRYRGYSNQPQHF

D: TRBD1
J: TRBJ1-2
V: TRBV27
size: .
DNA: TGTGCCAGCAGTCTGACCCGGACAGGGTTGGTACATGGCTACACCTTC
CDR3: CASSLTRTGLVHGYTF

D: TRBD1
J: TRBJ1-1
V: TRBV10-1
size: .
DNA: TGCGCCAGCAGTGGAGGACAGGGCATTTTTACCACTGAAGCTTTCTTT
CDR3: CASSGGQGIFTTEAFF

D: .
J: TRBJ1-1
V: TRBV7-3
size: few
DNA: TGTGCCAGCAGCACCCAGGAAAACACTGAAGCTTTCTTT
CDR3: CASSTQENTEAFF

D: .
J: TRBJ2-5
V: TRBV6-5
size: once
DNA: TGTGCCAGCTTTTTGTCTGAGGGAGCCGTGACCCAGTACTTC
CDR3: CASFLSEGAVTQYF

D: .
J: TRBJ1-6
V: TRBV4-2
size: .
DNA: TGTGCCAGCAGCCAAGGATCAGGGAATAATTCACCCCTCCACTTT
CDR3: CASSQGSGNNSPLHF

D: TRBD2
J: TRBJ2-4
V: TRBV27
size: .
DNA: TGTGCCAGCAGTTTGGGCGGGGGGGGAATCAAAAACATTCAGTACTTC
CDR3: CASSLGGGGIKNIQYF

D: .
J: TRBJ1-1
V: TRBV10-2
size: .
DNA: TGCGCCAGCAGAGCGCGGAACACTGAAGCTTTCTTT
CDR3: CASRARNTEAFF

D: .
J: TRBJ1-3
V: TRBV6-5
size: .
DNA: TGTGCCAGCAGTTACTCCCGGGGCTCTGGAAACACCATATATTTT
CDR3: CASSYSRGSGNTIYF

D: TRBD1
J: TRBJ2-7
V: TRBV5-1
size: few
DNA: TGCGCCAGCAGCATCGGACAGGGTGGATACGAGCAGTACTTC
CDR3: CASSIGQGGYEQYF

D: TRBD1
J: TRBJ2-5
V: TRBV11-2
size: .
DNA: TGTGCCAGCAGCTTAGACGTGGGACAGGGGGTTGTAGAGACCCAGTACTTC
CDR3: CASSLDVGQGVVETQYF

D: .
J: TRBJ2-5
V: TRBV21-1
size: .
DNA: TGTGCCAGCAGGGAAGAGCGGAATTCGGAGACCCAGTACTTC
CDR3: CASREERNSETQYF

D: TRBD1
J: TRBJ2-7
V: TRBV6-5
size: .
DNA: TGTGCCAGCAGTTACTCGATAGGACAGGCCTACGAGCAGTACTTC
CDR3: CASSYSIGQAYEQYF

D: TRBD1
J: TRBJ1-2
V: TRBV5-4
size: .
DNA: TGTGCCAGCAGCTCCCAGGGACAGGGGCCCCTCTATGGCTACACCTTC
CDR3: CASSSQGQGPLYGYTF

D: .
J: TRBJ2-1
V: TRBV25-1
size: many
DNA: TGTGCCAGCAGTTCTTACAGGGACCACAATGAGCAGTTCTTC
CDR3: CASSSYRDHNEQFF

D: TRBD1
J: TRBJ1-3
V: TRBV5-1
size: .
DNA: TGCGCCAGCAGCTTGGAAGGACAGGGGGCCGGAAACACCATATATTTT
CDR3: CASSLEGQGAGNTIYF

D: .
J: TRBJ1-3
V: TRBV5-7
size: .
DNA: TGTGCCAGCAGCTTCGTTCAGGCCAGCTCTGGAAACACCATATATTTT
CDR3: CASSFVQASSGNTIYF

D: TRBD1
J: TRBJ2-7
V: TRBV7-9
size: .
DNA: TGTGCCAGCAGCTCATTCCGGGACAGGGGGCCCTACGAGCAGTACTTC
CDR3: CASSSFRDRGPYEQYF

D: TRBD1
J: TRBJ2-1
V: TRBV5-1
size: .
DNA: TGCGCCAGCAGTTCAGGGACAGGGGGACACAATGAGCAGTTCTTC
CDR3: CASSSGTGGHNEQFF

D: TRBD1
J: TRBJ2-5
V: TRBV7-7
size: .
DNA: TGTGCCAGCAGCTTTGGGGGGACAGGGGGCTCGGAGACCCAGTACTTC
CDR3: CASSFGGTGGSETQYF

D: .
J: TRBJ1-1
V: TRBV19
size: .
DNA: TGTGCCAGTAGTACCTCCCGAGGTCCGAACACTGAAGCTTTCTTT
CDR3: CASSTSRGPNTEAFF

D: .
J: TRBJ1-1
V: TRBV9
size: .
DNA: TGTGCCAGCAGCGTAGGGGCCAGGGTGAACACTGAAGCTTTCTTT
CDR3: CASSVGARVNTEAFF

D: .
J: TRBJ1-4
V: TRBV6-6
size: .
DNA: TGTGCCAGCAGTTACTCGGGGGCGGCTAATGAAAAACTGTTTTTT
CDR3: CASSYSGAANEKLFF

D: TRBD1
J: TRBJ2-7
V: TRBV11-3
size: .
DNA: TGTGCCAGCAGCTCGGGACAGGAATGGTACGAGCAGTACTTC
CDR3: CASSSGQEWYEQYF

D: .
J: TRBJ1-2
V: TRBV19
size: few
DNA: TGTGCCAGTCAAGCAACTAACTATGGCTACACCTTC
CDR3: CASQATNYGYTF

D: .
J: TRBJ2-4
V: TRBV5-1
size: .
DNA: TGCGCCAGCAGCTTGGGGGACATAGCCAAAAACATTCAGTACTTC
CDR3: CASSLGDIAKNIQYF

D: .
J: TRBJ2-4
V: TRBV19
size: .
DNA: TGTGCCAGTAGACATACAGGGTCGGGCATTCAGTACTTC
CDR3: CASRHTGSGIQYF

D: .
J: TRBJ1-4
V: TRBV12-3/TRBV12-4
size: .
DNA: TGTGCCAGCAGTGAGGGCTTGGGTGAAAAACTGTTTTTT
CDR3: CASSEGLGEKLFF

D: TRBD2
J: TRBJ2-1
V: TRBV3-1/TRBV3-2
size: .
DNA: TGTGCCAGCAGCCAGCTACTAGCGGGGGGGCCCCGAGAGCAGTTCTTC
CDR3: CASSQLLAGGPREQFF

D: .
J: TRBJ2-7
V: TRBV28
size: once
DNA: TGTGCCAGCAGTTTAGAACAGGGCCGCTCCGGGTACTTC
CDR3: CASSLEQGRSGYF

D: .
J: TRBJ2-5
V: TRBV19
size: .
DNA: TGTGCCAGTAGTCCCAACACTAACCAAGAGACCCAGTACTTC
CDR3: CASSPNTNQETQYF

D: .
J: TRBJ2-7
V: TRBV3-1/TRBV3-2
size: .
DNA: TGTGCCAGCAGCCAAGGGGCAAGCTCCTACGAGCAGTACTTC
CDR3: CASSQGASSYEQYF

D: .
J: TRBJ2-4
V: TRBV2
size: .
DNA: TGTGCCAGCAGTGAGGGGGCGTACGCCCAGGGCTATCCCATTCAGTACTTC
CDR3: CASSEGAYAQGYPIQYF

D: TRBD1
J: TRBJ1-5
V: TRBV12-3/TRBV12-4
size: .
DNA: TGTGCCAGCAGAGACAGGGACCCTCAGCCCCAGCATTTT
CDR3: CASRDRDPQPQHF

D: TRBD2
J: TRBJ2-5
V: TRBV5-1
size: .
DNA: TGCGCCAGCAGCCTCGGGACTAGCGAGGTGAAGACCCAGTACTTC
CDR3: CASSLGTSEVKTQYF

D: TRBD1
J: TRBJ2-7
V: TRBV27
size: .
DNA: TGTGCCAGCAGTTTATCGAGGACAGGGTTATACGAGCAGTACTTC
CDR3: CASSLSRTGLYEQYF

D: .
J: TRBJ2-7
V: TRBV7-8
size: .
DNA: TGTGCCAGCAGCTTAGAGGCAGGATCCTACGAGCAGTACTTC
CDR3: CASSLEAGSYEQYF

D: TRBD2
J: TRBJ2-1
V: TRBV11-2
size: once
DNA: TGTGCCAGCAGCCCCCTCAAGACTAGCGGTTACAATGAGCAGTTCTTC
CDR3: CASSPLKTSGYNEQFF

D: TRBD2
J: TRBJ2-5
V: TRBV5-1
size: .
DNA: TGCGCCAGCACCATGGTAACGGGAGGGTCTAAGACCCAGTACTTC
CDR3: CASTMVTGGSKTQYF

D: TRBD2
J: TRBJ2-1
V: TRBV5-8
size: .
DNA: TGTGCCAGCAGCTTGGCCGTATGGCGGGAGTATAATGAGCAGTTCTTC
CDR3: CASSLAVWREYNEQFF

D: TRBD1
J: TRBJ1-2
V: TRBV18
size: .
DNA: TGTGCCAGCTCCCGCCGGGCAGGGGGCGAATCTAACTATGGCTACACCTTC
CDR3: CASSRRAGGESNYGYTF

D: .
J: TRBJ2-7
V: TRBV3-1/TRBV3-2
size: .
DNA: TGTGCCAGCAGCCCCCCCGGGGGTTCGCGCGAGCAGTACTTC
CDR3: CASSPPGGSREQYF

D: .
J: TRBJ1-3
V: TRBV5-1
size: .
DNA: TGCGCCAGCAGTCCTACCCCCACCAGGGGCGAATCTGGAAACACCATATATTTT
CDR3: CASSPTPTRGESGNTIYF

D: .
J: TRBJ1-1
V: TRBV28
size: .
DNA: TGTGCCAGCAGTTTATGGCGGGGCCCGGATGAAGCTTTCTTT
CDR3: CASSLWRGPDEAFF

D: TRBD1
J: TRBJ1-6
V: TRBV14
size: few
DNA: TGTGCCAGCAGCCAAGATCGAGGGACAGGGGGCCAATCACCCCTCCACTTT
CDR3: CASSQDRGTGGQSPLHF

D: .
J: TRBJ1-3
V: TRBV2
size: .
DNA: TGTGCCAGCGAGAGCGGGGTCTCTGGAAACACCATATATTTT
CDR3: CASESGVSGNTIYF

D: .
J: TRBJ2-1
V: TRBV28
size: .
DNA: TGTGCCAGCACCCGGGGCAGGGAGGCCTACAATGAGCAGTTCTTC
CDR3: CASTRGREAYNEQFF

D: .
J: TRBJ1-4
V: TRBV3-1/TRBV3-2
size: .
DNA: TGTGCCAGCAGCCAAGATAGGAGTGAAAAACTGTTTTTT
CDR3: CASSQDRSEKLFF

D: .
J: TRBJ2-1
V: TRBV5-4
size: .
DNA: TGTGCCAGCAGCTTGGTTTCGGAGCAGTTCTTC
CDR3: CASSLVSEQFF

D: .
J: TRBJ1-2
V: TRBV6-5
size: .
DNA: TGTGCCAGCAGCAGTACAGGGAGCCTCTATGGCTACACCTTC
CDR3: CASSSTGSLYGYTF

D: TRBD1
J: TRBJ1-4
V: TRBV30
size: .
DNA: TGTGCCTGGAGTGTATCGGACAGGGGGTGGAGGCATGAAAAACTGTTTTTT
CDR3: CAWSVSDRGWRHEKLFF

D: TRBD2
J: TRBJ2-2
V: TRBV30
size: .
DNA: TGTGCCTGGAGCCCGGGGCTAGCGGGAGGGACCGGGGAGCTGTTTTTT
CDR3: CAWSPGLAGGTGELFF

D: TRBD2
J: TRBJ2-1
V: TRBV6-6
size: .
DNA: TGTGCCAGCAGAGAACTAGCGGGGGTATCCTACAATGAGCAGTTCTTC
CDR3: CASRELAGVSYNEQFF

D: TRBD2
J: TRBJ2-1
V: TRBV28
size: .
DNA: TGTGCCAGCAGTCCCTCGGGACTAGCGGGAGGAAGAAATGAGCAGTTCTTC
CDR3: CASSPSGLAGGRNEQFF